This note documents a single T cell receptor (beta chain) sequence. This clone's antigen is unknown. Base quality data are lacking; no much larger clone is found one base away. The data were taken from a study of OX40 agonist ivuxolimab in advanced cancers. For the wider study: The costimulatory receptor OX40 (CD134) was targeted by ivuxolimab, a fully human IgG2 agonistic monoclonal antibody. Intravenous ivuxolimab was administered to patients every 2 weeks at six dose levels: 0.01, 0.1, 0.3, 1.5, 3 and 10 mg/kg. Of the roughly 52 dose-escalation patients, hepatocellular carcinoma was present in about 19, melanoma in approximately 15, renal cell carcinoma in 9 and head and neck cancer in 9. In the dose-escalation cohort, roughly 80% of patients were male, and the mean age was approximately 64 years, with a range of about 20 to 79. Patients were allowed to have had prior anti-PD-1, anti-PD-L1 or anti-CTLA-4 therapy, and around two fifths of the dose-escalation patients had been treated with checkpoint inhibitors. Partial responses occurred in three dose-escalation patients: two with cutaneous melanoma and one with hepatocellular carcinoma. The point of sequencing TCRbeta in the periphery was to test whether ivuxolimab changed TCR sequence diversity and drove clonal T-cell expansion. The paper covers the monotherapy dose-escalation part of the phase I ivuxolimab trial, which included N ≈ 50 patients.

Genomic DNA was extracted from sorted cells for sequencing of the TCRbeta CDR3 region. The immunoSEQ Assay was used to sequence the TCRbeta CDR3 regions. The table comes from immuneACCESS by way of TCRdb, which keeps in-frame sequences with V and J called. Part of the clones is missing from these tables; in studies checked, under half for an unresolved V gene and the rest for unknown reasons. The sample records just under 100,000 clones, approximately 95% of which are singletons. Less than 0.2% of the sample goes to the ten largest clones. CDR1 and CDR2, looked up from the germline V gene, are KGHSH and LQKENI. Relative to germline, V is 6 bases shorter and J is 6 bases shorter, with 5 bases between their ends. There are 11 amino acids in the CDR3, from cysteine to phenylalanine inclusive. The sequence is cut down to CDR3 DNA, 33 bases in frame from base 1. The trial excluded patients who had a history of autoimmune disease or were on systemic immunosuppression. Peripheral blood for TCR sequencing was drawn from every dose cohort at baseline, at cycle 4 day 1 and at cycle 7 day 1. The samples were taken from a phase I, first-in-human, multicenter, open-label dose-escalation trial of ivuxolimab. Adults with locally advanced or metastatic melanoma, renal cell carcinoma, hepatocellular carcinoma or head and neck squamous cell carcinoma were enrolled in the trial. CD4+ and CD8+ T cells were sorted separately from peripheral blood before TCR sequencing.

Broader findings and caveats from the paper: After ivuxolimab, more expanded clones were found on average in CD8+ T cells than in CD4+ T cells. The antigen specificity of the peripheral T cells that underwent clonal expansion was not determined. Low levels of normalized T-cell clonal expansion were also seen in some nonresponding patients. Clonal expansion of both CD4+ and CD8+ blood T cells was observed from baseline to week 6 at doses 0.1 to 3.0 mg/kg. In the 0.1-3.0 mg/kg groups, partial responders had among the lowest normalized peripheral clonal expansion, particularly in CD8+ T cells.

This sample comprised CD4+ or CD8+ T cells sorted from blood, obtained in a trial of the OX40 agonist ivuxolimab. The chain is encoded by TRBV18 joined to TRBJ1-4; no confident D gene assignment can be made. This TCR was recovered from an adult with an advanced solid tumor such as melanoma, head and neck, liver or kidney cancer. The CDR3: CASSSDEKLFF. The bases read TGTGCCAGCTCCTCCGATGAAAAACTGTTTTTT.